This T cell receptor (beta chain) appears in the sequencing data of a study of blood T cells in healthy people across ages. Study findings and constraints: Per million T cells, the diversity of TCR beta decreased roughly linearly as age advanced. Diversity of TCR beta correlated strongly with naive T cell percentage.

The CDR3 sequence is 14 residues long. The ends were cut back, 3 bases at V and 2 bases at J, with 10 bases in the middle. CDR1 is ENHRY and CDR2 is SYGVKD in the germline V gene. It was with a sample-barcoded 5' primer and a J-beta primer mix that a second PCR of about 6 to 12 cycles was run. Each cDNA molecule was tagged by a template-switch adaptor that had 12 random nucleotides. TCRdb fed the 5' RACE reads into MiXCR, producing one record per CDR3 protein. The data contain roughly 790,000 distinct CDR3 sequences, approximately 39% of them seen just once; the ten biggest clones take up more than 20%. Isolation recovered at least 7 million PBMCs from every sample. This clonotype was counted only a few times. Its matching antigen is unknown.

The sample taken for sequencing was blood. This TCR was recovered from a woman aged 60-70 years in good health. This chain joins TRBV10-3 and TRBJ1-2; D gene uncertain. The CDR3 DNA reads TGTGCCATCAGTGAATCGGATCCAAACTATGGCTACACCTTC. It translates to CAISESDPNYGYTF.